This T cell receptor (beta chain) was sequenced during a study of cytomegalovirus exposure and HLA in healthy donors. Libraries were prepared by immunoSEQ multiplex PCR; TCRdb keeps only in-frame clonotypes and omits some of them. The profile shows 130,000 to 150,000 clones, 85% to 90% of them singletons. Overall study results and limits: The study labeled approximately 150 TCR beta chains cytomegalovirus-associated. Three CMV-associated chains proved CMV antigen-specific in vitro.

The donors were members of the validation cohort, which comprised roughly 130 subjects and was separate from the first cohort of 600 to 850 subjects. The ends lost 2 bases at V and 3 bases at J; junction bases unmatched: 6. This CDR3 has 15 amino acids. The germline CDR1 and CDR2 sequences are MNHEY and SVGAGI. As for this clone: Its antigen is as yet unknown.

This sequence was found in a woman aged 18-29 years in good health and CMV-seropositive. The V call is TRBV6-5, the J call TRBJ2-7; the match to TRBD1 covers 8 bases. Input material: PBMCs. This CDR3 reads CASSYTGQVHYEQYF. In DNA, the CDR3 is TGTGCCAGCAGTTACACGGGACAGGTTCACTACGAGCAGTACTTC.